Included here is one T cell receptor (beta chain) sequence, with context. Its antigen is currently unknown. The primer mix had 60 Vbeta and 13 Jbeta primers. Assay: immunoSEQ multiplex PCR; the TCRdb copy retains only in-frame clones and omits some. The data hold some 180,000 clones, with roughly 70% observed a single time. The source of the sample is a study of cytomegalovirus exposure and HLA in healthy donors. Study-wide findings and caveats: Association with HLA alleles at 0.05 false discovery rate was found for 15,000 to 20,000 TCR beta sequences in a later analysis. It was reported that TCR beta sequences correctly inferred the HLA-A and HLA-B alleles for most subjects. Cytomegalovirus association was assigned to more than 150 TCR beta chains.

The CDR3 contains 14 residues. CDR1 is SGHRS, CDR2 YFSETQ, per germline. The germline V and J ends were trimmed by 0 bases and 0 bases, with 4 bases remaining between them. Unrecorded immune exposures were likely, despite nominal health at sampling. The chain employs TRBV5-1 and TRBJ1-5, with D hard to call. The specimen was PBMCs. The sequence was obtained from a woman aged 18-29 years in good health and CMV-seropositive. In nucleotides, the CDR3 is TGCGCCAGCAGCTTGGACGGTAGCAATCAGCCCCAGCATTTT. Protein sequence: CASSLDGSNQPQHF.